These 25 T cell receptor beta chains came from one sample sequenced in a study of cytomegalovirus exposure and HLA in healthy donors. The table came from immunoSEQ multiplex PCR; TCRdb's copy has only in-frame clones and leaves some out. The sample holds approximately 70,000 clones, about 94% seen once. The source material was PBMCs. The receptors were sampled from a woman aged 18-30 years in good health and CMV-seronegative.

The chain has TRBV10-3 and TRBJ1-1; 9 bases map to TRBD1. This CDR3 comprises 16 residues. Trimming removed 8 bases from V and 4 bases from J; junction bases left unmatched: 14. Germline assignment: CDR1 ENHRY and CDR2 SYGVKD. DNA of the CDR3: TGTGCCATCCGTAGGGACAGGGTGGGTGGAAGCACTGAAGCTTTCTTT. Translation: CAIRRDRVGGSTEAFF.

This rearrangement joins TRBV4-1 to TRBJ1-1, with unresolved D. Germline V gene sequence: CDR1 MGHRA, CDR2 YSYEKL. CDR3 length: 11 residues. Trimming pared 1 base from V and 10 bases from J, leaving 7 bases between. In nucleotides, the CDR3 is TGCGCCAGCAGCCAAGGTGGAGTAGCTTTCTTT. Its protein is CASSQGGVAFF.

The gene calls are TRBV25-1 and TRBJ1-1; TRBD1 matches 8 bases. The V segment lost 6 bases and the J segment 4 bases; nucleotides outside the gene matches: 4. Germline V CDR1 and CDR2: MGHDK, SYGVNS. This CDR3 contains 13 residues. The CDR3 is CASRQGAGTEAFF. CDR3 in DNA: TGTGCCAGCAGGCAGGGGGCCGGCACTGAAGCTTTCTTT.

V usage is TRBV6-5 and J usage is TRBJ1-1; D remains unclear. This CDR3 region has 11 residues. The ends were cut back, 4 bases at V and 10 bases at J, with 10 bases in the middle. CDR1 MNHEY and CDR2 SVGAGI come from the germline V gene. This chain's CDR3 is CASSWAGVAFF. The CDR3 region has the DNA TGTGCCAGCAGTTGGGCGGGTGTAGCTTTCTTT.

The chain combines TRBV29-1 with TRBJ2-3; D is perhaps TRBD2 (6 bases). The CDR3 covers 15 residues. The V gene's germline CDR1 is SQVTM and CDR2 ANQGSEA. V dropped 7 bases and J dropped 4 bases, with 21 bases sitting between them. CDR3 loop: CSARLVLPRSDTQYF. The CDR3 region has the DNA TGCAGCGCTAGACTAGTACTACCCCGGTCAGATACGCAGTATTTT.

The V gene is TRBV29-1, the J gene TRBJ2-7, with 8 positions matching TRBD1. Unmatched junction bases numbered 5, after V lost 7 bases and J lost 0 bases. CDR3 length: 13 residues. Germline V lookup: CDR1 SQVTM, CDR2 ANQGSEA. CDR3 loop: CSARQGSSYEQYF. CDR3 DNA: TGCAGCGCGCGACAGGGGTCCTCCTACGAGCAGTACTTC.

In its sample, this clone was seen once. CDR3 bases: TGTGCGACCGACCACGACAGAACCTACGAGCAGTACTTC. This encodes CATDHDRTYEQYF. The chain employs TRBV28 and TRBJ2-7; D is perhaps TRBD1 (5 bases). Germline V CDR1 and CDR2: MDHEN, SYDVKM. The length of the CDR3 is 13 residues.

J is TRBJ2-2 and V is TRBV6-5; D is unclear. Trimming cost V 5 bases and J 8 bases, with 6 bases left between them. Germline V gives CDR1 MNHEY, CDR2 SVGAGI. The CDR3 spans 11 residues. CDR3 nucleotide sequence: TGTGCCAGCAGTCAACTAGGGGAGCTGTTTTTT. Translating gives CASSQLGELFF.

This chain uses TRBV6-1 with TRBJ1-2; D call uncertain. V was shortened by 7 bases and J by 5 bases, with 20 bases between the two germline ends. The germline V gene encodes CDR1 MNHNS and CDR2 SASEGT. The CDR3 sequence is 15 residues long. In DNA form, the CDR3 reads TGTGCCAGCACCAGTGAATCGACTCGGATTTATGGCTACACCTTC. This gives the protein CASTSESTRIYGYTF.

This chain links TRBV18 with TRBJ1-1; no firm D call. Between the trimmed V and J ends, which lost 4 bases and 0 bases, there was a span of 6 bases. This CDR3 is 13 amino acids long. The V gene's germline CDR1 is KGHSH and CDR2 LQKENI. The CDR3 DNA reads as TGTGCCAGCTCACTCCGGGTGAACACTGAAGCTTTCTTT. It is translated as CASSLRVNTEAFF.

In DNA form, the CDR3 reads TGTGCCAGCAGCTTAGAGGGAGATGGCTACACCTTC. It is translated as CASSLEGDGYTF. The rearrangement joins TRBV7-9 to TRBJ1-2; D gene unclear. V lost 1 base to trimming and J lost 6 bases, with 6 bases between them. CDR3 length equals 12 residues. Germline loops: CDR1 SEHNR, CDR2 FQNEAQ (reference sequence). Based on the CDR3 plus reference TRBV7-9 and TRBJ1-2, the full variable domain is DTGVSQNPRHKITKRGQNVTFRCDPISEHNRLYWYRQTLGQGPEFLTYFQNEAQLEKSRLLSDRFSAERPKGSFSTLEIQRTEQGDSAMYLCASSLEGDGYTFGSGTRLTVV.

The V gene is TRBV5-4, the J gene TRBJ1-2, with 11 bases aligning to TRBD1. This CDR3 comprises 16 residues. The germline CDR1 and CDR2 sequences are SGHNT and YYREEE (reference sequence). Germline trimming cut 4 bases from V and 1 base from J; bases unmatched to any gene: 6. The CDR3 reads CASSTGQGGYNYGYTF. The CDR3, as DNA: TGTGCCAGCAGCACGGGACAGGGGGGGTATAACTATGGCTACACCTTC. Supplemented by reference TRBV5-4 and TRBJ1-2, the full variable domain reads ETGVTQSPTHLIKTRGQQVTLRCSSQSGHNTVSWYQQALGQGPQFIFQYYREEENGRGNFPPRFSGLQFPNYSSELNVNALELDDSALYLCASSTGQGGYNYGYTFGSGTRLTVV.

V is TRBV2 and J is TRBJ2-4; D uncertain. Germline loops: CDR1 SNHLY, CDR2 FYNNEI. V gave up 9 bases and J gave up 0 bases, with 21 bases separating them. The CDR3 covers 17 residues. In DNA, the CDR3 is TGTGCCAGTAGACAAGGCGATCCACCTATAGCCAAAAACATTCAGTACTTC. It codes for CASRQGDPPIAKNIQYF.

For the CDR3, the DNA is TGTGCCAGCAGCTTAGAACTTCAAGAGACCCAGTACTTC. Its translation is CASSLELQETQYF. V usage is TRBV11-1 and J usage is TRBJ2-5; D call uncertain. Germline V gene sequence: CDR1 SGHAT, CDR2 FQDESV (reference sequence). V shed 1 base and J shed 2 bases, with 5 bases lying between them. This CDR3 contains 13 residues.

V is TRBV30 and J is TRBJ1-1, with 7 bases that match TRBD1. Unmatched junction bases numbered 4, after V lost 0 bases and J lost 3 bases. The CDR3 has 14 amino acids. CDR1 is GTSNPN, CDR2 SVGIG, per germline (reference sequence). The CDR3, as DNA: TGTGCCTGGAGTGTTCGGGACAGAGACACTGAAGCTTTCTTT. Translating it yields CAWSVRDRDTEAFF.

Here the CDR3 reads CASSDSERGSYNEQFF. CDR3 in DNA: TGTGCCAGCAGTGACTCAGAGCGGGGCTCCTACAATGAGCAGTTCTTC. The chain has TRBV6-4 and TRBJ2-1; TRBD2 matches 7 bases. This CDR3 is built from 16 residues. From germline, CDR1 is MRHNA and CDR2 SNTAGT. Trimming removed 0 bases from V and 0 bases from J; junction bases left unmatched: 2.

The V and J genes are TRBV15 and TRBJ2-1; maybe TRBD1 (6 bases). The germline CDR1 and CDR2 sequences are LNHNV and YYDKDF (reference sequence). CDR3 length: 20 amino acids. Trimming removed 0 bases at V and 3 bases at J, with 24 bases between. This chain's CDR3 is CATSRDRGGLWDTVYNEQFF. CDR3 in DNA: TGTGCCACCAGCAGAGATCGAGGCGGTCTCTGGGACACAGTCTACAATGAGCAGTTCTTC.

The chain has TRBV5-1 and TRBJ2-1, with TRBD2 matching 10 bases. The CDR3 extends over 15 amino acids. The germline V gene encodes CDR1 SGHRS and CDR2 YFSETQ. The V segment lost 1 base and the J segment 7 bases; nucleotides outside the gene matches: 5. The CDR3 reads CASSLTSGVINEQFF. The DNA for the CDR3 is TGCGCCAGCAGCTTGACTAGCGGGGTGATAAATGAGCAGTTCTTC.

The rearrangement uses TRBV5-6 and TRBJ2-1, with D possibly matching TRBD1 (5 bases). The length of the CDR3 is 15 residues. The germline CDR1 and CDR2 sequences are SGHDT and YYEEEE. V lost 0 bases, J lost 5 bases, and 12 bases lay in between. CDR3 sequence (DNA): TGTGCCAGCAGCTTGGCCAGGGATGCTGACAATGAGCAGTTCTTC. Translating it yields CASSLARDADNEQFF.

This clone was recorded once. In DNA form, the CDR3 reads TGTGCCAGCAGCGTGCAACTGACAGATACGCAGTATTTT. It is translated as CASSVQLTDTQYF. The V gene is TRBV9, the J gene TRBJ2-3; no clear D. This CDR3 is built from 13 residues. Germline CDR1 and CDR2: SGDLS and YYNGEE. V dropped 2 bases and J dropped 3 bases, with 7 bases sitting between them.

For the CDR3, the DNA is TGTGCCAACCCTGGGGCGGACAATGAGCAGTTCTTC. This sequence encodes CANPGADNEQFF. V is TRBV7-3 and J is TRBJ2-1; weak D call: TRBD1 (5 bases). Trimming shortened V by 10 bases and J by 5 bases, and 12 bases separated the two germline ends. The CDR3 sequence is 12 residues long. Germline V gives CDR1 SGHTA, CDR2 FQGTGA.

The V call is TRBV2, the J call TRBJ2-1; D call uncertain. This CDR3 has 12 amino acids. V gave up 6 bases and J gave up 8 bases, with 11 bases separating them. CDR1 and CDR2 (germline): SNHLY, FYNNEI. CDR3 nucleotides: TGTGCCAGCAGGCCCGACTGGGATGAGCAGTTCTTC. It specifies CASRPDWDEQFF.

As for this clone: Germline is not matched at one junction end, which may reflect a read error. The genes are TRBV6-5 and TRBJ1-5; D uncertain. The CDR3 covers 15 residues. Per the germline V gene, CDR1 is MNHEY and CDR2 is SVGAGI. CDR3 in amino acids: CAGSYSIRSNQPQHF. As DNA, the CDR3 is TGTGCCGGCAGTTACTCGATACGGAGCAATCAGCCCCAGCATTTT.

This sequence joins TRBV11-2 and TRBJ2-1; 9 bases are a match to TRBD1. Germline trimming cut 2 bases from V and 3 bases from J; bases unmatched to any gene: 2. The CDR3 is 15 amino acids. CDR1 and CDR2 (germline): SGHAT, FQNNGV. In DNA form, the CDR3 reads TGTGCCAGCAGCTTACAGGGACAGGGCTACAATGAGCAGTTCTTC. This translates into CASSLQGQGYNEQFF.

The chain combines TRBV29-1 with TRBJ1-1; TRBD1 might be the D (5 bases). The germline V gene encodes CDR1 SQVTM and CDR2 ANQGSEA. The CDR3 sequence is 13 residues long. Trimming pared 7 bases from V and 3 bases from J, leaving 15 bases between. The CDR3 loop reads CSAPGGGYTEAFF. CDR3 DNA sequence: TGCAGCGCCCCGGGGGGAGGCTACACTGAAGCTTTCTTT.